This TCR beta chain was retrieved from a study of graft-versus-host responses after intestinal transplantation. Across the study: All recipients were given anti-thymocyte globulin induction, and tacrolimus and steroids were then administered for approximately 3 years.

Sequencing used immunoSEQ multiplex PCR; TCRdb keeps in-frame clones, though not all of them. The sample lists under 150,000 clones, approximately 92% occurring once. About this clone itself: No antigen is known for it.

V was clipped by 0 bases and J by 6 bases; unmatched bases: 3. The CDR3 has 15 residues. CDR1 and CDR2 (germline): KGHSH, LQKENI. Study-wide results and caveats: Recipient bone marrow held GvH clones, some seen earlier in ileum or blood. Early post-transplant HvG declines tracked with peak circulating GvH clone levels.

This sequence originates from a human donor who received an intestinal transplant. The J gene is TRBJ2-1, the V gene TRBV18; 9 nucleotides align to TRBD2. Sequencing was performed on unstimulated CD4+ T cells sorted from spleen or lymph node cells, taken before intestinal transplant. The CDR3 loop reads CASSPPNSGGNEQFF. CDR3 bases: TGTGCCAGCTCACCACCGAATAGCGGGGGCAATGAGCAGTTCTTC.